This T cell receptor (beta chain) was recorded in a study of shared clonotypes between healthy human individuals. The germline gives CDR1 SGHDT, CDR2 YYEEEE. The CDR3 is made up of 13 amino acids. V dropped 5 bases and J dropped 7 bases, with 10 bases sitting between them. Generated by immunoSEQ multiplex PCR, the TCRdb table keeps only in-frame clones and is missing some. The sample shows 2 million or so clones, 85% to 95% of them seen only once. Sequences were obtained from naive CD4+ T cells sorted from blood. Subset specified: CD45RA+ positively selected. This clonotype was obtained from a man between 18 and 35 years old in good health. The genes are TRBV5-6 and TRBJ1-6, with D possibly being TRBD1 (6 bases). The DNA of the CDR3 is TGTGCCAGCAGTGGACAGCCGAATTCACCCCTCCACTTT. This encodes CASSGQPNSPLHF.